One and the same sample provided the 24 T cell receptor beta chains below, sequenced in a study of brain T cells in children with intractable seizures. The table came from immunoSEQ multiplex PCR; TCRdb's copy has only in-frame clones and leaves some out. The sample shows about 320,000 clones, over 85% of them seen only once. Time point reported: blood from clinic visit 5 months post-surgery; TSC patient then seizure free. The input for sequencing was peripheral blood, taken approximately 5 months after surgery. Source of these receptors: a boy less than two years old with tuberous sclerosis and intractable seizures.

The V and J genes are TRBV3-1 (or the pseudogene TRBV3-2) and TRBJ2-7; 11 nucleotides agree with TRBD1. With V trimmed by 3 bases and J by 5 bases, 6 bases remained unmatched. Looked up from germline, CDR1 is LGHDT and CDR2 is YNNKEL (reference sequence). This CDR3 has 15 amino acids. CDR3 in amino acids: CASSHTGTGGNEQYF. DNA for the CDR3: TGTGCCAGCAGCCATACCGGGACAGGGGGAAACGAGCAGTACTTC.

This rearrangement joins TRBV29-1 to TRBJ2-7; TRBD1 or TRBD2 may be the D gene (5 bases each). CDR3 length equals 14 residues. Between the trimmed V and J ends, which lost 6 bases and 3 bases, there was a span of 18 bases. CDR1 SQVTM and CDR2 ANQGSEA come from the germline V gene. CDR3 DNA sequence: TGCAGCGTCGCTATATCCGGGACCGACTACGAGCAGTACTTC. Amino acid sequence: CSVAISGTDYEQYF.

This clone came up once. This chain connects TRBV6-6 to TRBJ1-1; D unresolved. V lost 11 bases and J lost 3, with 16 bases in between. The CDR3 length is 13 residues. The germline gives CDR1 MNHNY, CDR2 SVGAGI (reference sequence). CDR3 protein: CALGIKGHTEAFF. In nucleotides, the CDR3 is TGTGCCTTGGGTATAAAAGGGCACACTGAAGCTTTCTTT.

V usage is TRBV27 and J usage is TRBJ2-7; no clear D. The CDR3 sequence is 12 residues long. The germline V gene encodes CDR1 MNHEY and CDR2 SMNVEV (reference sequence). V was shortened by 7 bases and J by 1 base, with 8 bases between the two germline ends. In DNA, the CDR3 is TGTGCCAGCATGGGTCAGTCCTACGAGCAGTACTTC. Its protein is CASMGQSYEQYF.

Only a few counts were recorded for this clone. A read error may produce the germline difference seen at one junction end. V is TRBV7-7 and J is TRBJ2-3; D may match TRBD1 or TRBD2 (6 bases each). Germline V lookup: CDR1 SSHAT, CDR2 FNYEAQ (reference sequence). The CDR3 runs to 15 residues. CDR3 loop: CASSRGPQNTDTQYF. The CDR3 DNA reads as TGTGCTAGCAGCCGGGGGCCCCAGAACACAGATACGCAGTATTTT.

V and J are TRBV10-2 and TRBJ2-7; 10 nucleotides match TRBD1. The CDR3 length is 15 residues. V gave up 6 bases and J gave up 4 bases; unmatched junction bases: 9. The germline gives CDR1 WSHSY, CDR2 SAAADI. The CDR3 is CASSIPGQGSYEQYF. CDR3 bases: TGCGCCAGCAGCATACCGGGACAGGGGTCGTACGAGCAGTACTTC.

The CDR3, as DNA: TGTGCCAGCTCGGATGTGGGGAACACTGAAGCTTTCTTT. It codes for CASSDVGNTEAFF. This rearrangement joins TRBV7-9 to TRBJ1-1; the D is unclear. The length of the CDR3 is 13 residues. CDR1 SEHNR and CDR2 FQNEAQ come from the germline V gene (reference sequence). Trimming stripped 8 bases from V and 1 base from J, with 11 bases between.

The DNA of the CDR3 is TGTGCCAGCAGGAATACAGGGGGCATCACTTTCTTT. As protein: CASRNTGGITFF. This chain joins TRBV6-6 and TRBJ1-1; 9 positions match TRBD1. Germline CDR1 reads MNHNY; CDR2 reads SVGAGI (reference sequence). V shed 6 bases and J 12 bases; nucleotides not matched to a gene: 8. The CDR3 covers 12 residues.

The chain is built from TRBV2 and TRBJ1-5, with 9 bases that match TRBD1. Trimming removed 5 bases from V and 7 bases from J; junction bases left unmatched: 3. The CDR3 runs to 13 residues. CDR1 and CDR2 (germline): SNHLY, FYNNEI. The CDR3 region is CASSQDRGQPQHF. The CDR3 coding sequence is TGTGCCAGCAGTCAGGACAGGGGCCAGCCCCAGCATTTT.

As concerns this clone: The sample carries other DNA sequences with the same CDR3. The CDR3 here is CASSLQNTEAFF. The CDR3 DNA is TGTGCCAGCAGTCTGCAGAACACTGAAGCTTTCTTT. This chain uses TRBV7-9 with TRBJ1-1; the D is unclear. The CDR3 covers 12 residues. From germline, CDR1 is SEHNR and CDR2 FQNEAQ (reference sequence). V was cut by 6 bases and J by 1 base, with 6 bases left in between.

The rearrangement uses TRBV19 and TRBJ1-5; D perhaps matches TRBD1 (6 bases). Germline V gene lookup returns CDR1 LNHDA and CDR2 SQIVND (reference sequence). The CDR3 is 12 amino acids. V dropped 4 bases and J dropped 9 bases, with 10 bases sitting between them. The CDR3 protein is CASSTRGSPQHF. DNA for the CDR3: TGTGCCAGTAGTACCAGGGGTTCGCCCCAGCATTTT.

The chain recombines TRBV10-3 with TRBJ2-7, with a tentative D call TRBD1 (5 bases). Germline assignment: CDR1 ENHRY and CDR2 SYGVKD. CDR3 length equals 13 residues. Trimming took 5 bases from V and 2 from J, leaving 10 bases between them. The CDR3 DNA follows: TGTGCCATCAGTATGACAGAAACCTACGAGCAGTACTTC. Its protein product is CAISMTETYEQYF.

The V gene is TRBV20-1, the J gene TRBJ1-1; D gene ambiguous. From germline, CDR1 is DFQATT and CDR2 SNEGSKA (reference sequence). V lost 3 bases and J 8 bases, leaving 4 bases between the germline ends. CDR3 length equals 9 residues. The chain's CDR3 is CSASREAFF. The DNA of the CDR3 is TGCAGTGCTAGCAGGGAAGCTTTCTTT.

Comments on this clone: This same CDR3 is encoded by further DNA sequences in the sample. This chain links TRBV6-1 with TRBJ1-5; D is unresolved. The germline V and J ends were trimmed by 1 base and 0 bases, with 4 bases remaining between them. The germline gives CDR1 MNHNS, CDR2 SASEGT. The CDR3 is made up of 14 amino acids. The CDR3 reads CASSEGYSNQPQHF. In DNA form, the CDR3 reads TGTGCCAGCAGTGAAGGCTATAGCAATCAGCCCCAGCATTTT.

This rearrangement joins TRBV7-8 to TRBJ2-1; 8 bases agree with TRBD2. Germline V CDR1 and CDR2: SGHVS, FQNEAQ. This CDR3 is built from 16 residues. V dropped 3 bases and J dropped 7; count of bases not matched to a gene: 11. CDR3 residues: CASSFGGGPLWNEQFF. The DNA for the CDR3 is TGTGCCAGCAGCTTTGGCGGGGGGCCTTTGTGGAATGAGCAGTTCTTC.

The chain has TRBV24-1 and TRBJ1-2, with a possible D match to TRBD1 (5 bases). Germline CDR1 and CDR2: KGHDR and SFDVKD. The CDR3 runs 14 residues. Trimming pared 0 bases from V and 7 bases from J, leaving 11 bases between. Here the CDR3 DNA reads TGTGCCACCAGTGATTTGGCCAGGGAGAGTGGCTACACCTTC. Translated, it gives CATSDLARESGYTF.

The count of this clone is one. This sequence joins TRBV5-3 and TRBJ2-7; 8 bases align to TRBD2. TRBV5-3 carries the ORF label, with uncertain function. The trim removed 4 bases at V and 2 bases at J, leaving 20 bases unmatched. The CDR3 contains 19 residues. CDR3 loop: CARSGPGLEKAPSPYEQYF. CDR3 coding DNA: TGTGCCAGAAGCGGTCCGGGACTAGAAAAGGCCCCATCCCCCTACGAGCAGTACTTC.

The CDR3 DNA follows: TGTGCCAGTAGTGTCTGGGTAGCGGGATCCTACGAGCAGTACTTC. Translating gives CASSVWVAGSYEQYF. V and J are TRBV19 and TRBJ2-7; 8 bases are shared with TRBD2. CDR1 is LNHDA and CDR2 is SQIVND in the germline V gene (reference sequence). Losses at the gene ends were 5 bases for V and 1 base for J; bases not matched to a gene: 7. The CDR3 is made up of 15 amino acids.

This chain connects TRBV5-1 to TRBJ1-1, with 9 bases fitting TRBD1. The CDR3 contains 15 residues. Germline V gene lookup returns CDR1 SGHRS and CDR2 YFSETQ. After removal of 4 bases from V and 1 base from J, the junction contained 5 bases not matched to a gene. Here the CDR3 reads CASSNLQGANTEAFF. CDR3 DNA sequence: TGCGCCAGCAGCAACCTACAGGGGGCGAACACTGAAGCTTTCTTT. Using reference TRBV5-1 and TRBJ1-1 for the parts outside the CDR3, the full variable domain is KAGVTQTPRYLIKTRGQQVTLSCSPISGHRSVSWYQQTPGQGLQFLFEYFSETQRNKGNFPGRFSGRQFSNSRSEMNVSTLELGDSALYLCASSNLQGANTEAFFGQGTRLTVV.

The J gene is TRBJ1-2, the V gene TRBV19; D is uncertain. This CDR3 region has 15 residues. Trimming stripped 8 bases from V and 8 bases from J, with 24 bases between. Germline CDR1 reads LNHDA; CDR2 reads SQIVND (reference sequence). The CDR3 loop is CASYSRFVSLGGYTF. For the CDR3, the DNA is TGTGCCAGTTACTCGAGGTTTGTGTCTCTGGGCGGCTACACCTTC.

The gene calls are TRBV2 and TRBJ1-1; D is unresolved. With 10 bases removed from V and 0 bases from J, the gap between germline ends came to 18 bases. This CDR3 region has 15 residues. Per germline, CDR1 SNHLY and CDR2 FYNNEI. This chain's CDR3 is CATTPSNTLNTEAFF. The CDR3 nucleotides read TGTGCCACCACACCCTCTAACACCTTGAACACTGAAGCTTTCTTT.

This clone has a single count. The V gene is TRBV5-1, the J gene TRBJ2-3; 9 bases fit TRBD2. J gave up 6 bases and V 0 bases, and 2 bases lay outside the gene matches. The CDR3 contains 14 residues. Per germline, CDR1 SGHRS and CDR2 YFSETQ. The CDR3 bases are TGCGCCAGCAGCTTGGTGACTAGCGGCGATACGCAGTATTTT. Translation: CASSLVTSGDTQYF. Complete variable domain (other parts from reference TRBV5-1 and TRBJ2-3): KAGVTQTPRYLIKTRGQQVTLSCSPISGHRSVSWYQQTPGQGLQFLFEYFSETQRNKGNFPGRFSGRQFSNSRSEMNVSTLELGDSALYLCASSLVTSGDTQYFGPGTRLTVL.

This chain connects TRBV5-1 to TRBJ2-3; 10 bases agree with TRBD2. Germline assignment: CDR1 SGHRS and CDR2 YFSETQ. The V segment lost 0 bases and the J segment 7 bases; nucleotides outside the gene matches: 14. CDR3 length equals 18 residues. DNA of the CDR3: TGCGCCAGCAGCTTGGGGTCTAGCGGGAGCATTCTTTTTCATACGCAGTATTTT. Residues: CASSLGSSGSILFHTQYF. Combining the CDR3 with reference TRBV5-1 and TRBJ2-3 gives the whole variable domain KAGVTQTPRYLIKTRGQQVTLSCSPISGHRSVSWYQQTPGQGLQFLFEYFSETQRNKGNFPGRFSGRQFSNSRSEMNVSTLELGDSALYLCASSLGSSGSILFHTQYFGPGTRLTVL.

The CDR3 region has the DNA TGCAGCGTTGAAGACGGGGTAAATGGCTACACCTTC. This codes for CSVEDGVNGYTF. The chain is built from TRBV29-1 and TRBJ1-2; D gene unclear. The CDR3 covers 12 residues. V gave up 0 bases and J gave up 6 bases, with 8 bases separating them. Germline CDR1 SQVTM, CDR2 ANQGSEA. Supplemented by reference TRBV29-1 and TRBJ1-2, the full variable domain reads SAVISQKPSRDICQRGTSLTIQCQVDSQVTMMFWYRQQPGQSLTLIATANQGSEATYESGFVIDKFPISRPNLTFSTLTVSNMSPEDSSIYLCSVEDGVNGYTFGSGTRLTVV.